This T cell receptor beta chain derives from a study of blood T cells in healthy people across ages. This CDR3 is built from 13 residues. The germline V gene encodes CDR1 SNHLY and CDR2 FYNNEI. V lost 6 bases and J lost 3, with 12 bases in between. A second PCR, run for roughly 6 to 11 cycles, used a sample-barcoded 5' primer plus a J-beta primer mix. TCRdb recomputed calls from the 5' RACE reads with MiXCR, one row per CDR3 protein. The sample contains some 760,000 distinct CDR3 sequences, 25% of which appear only once. These sequences were also reported in another study, on T cells of mothers and their children. This second study notes: The entire RNA extract went into cDNA synthesis at approximately 1.5 ug per 15 ul. Researchers found no T cell clones that were persistent and microchimeric.

The chain is built from TRBV2 and TRBJ2-7; tentative D call: TRBD2 (5 bases). The specimen sequenced was blood. The clonotype originates from a boy aged 10-17 years in good health. CDR3 DNA: TGTGCCAGCAGCGGGATAAGGGACTACGAGCAGTACTTC. It translates to CASSGIRDYEQYF.